One sample yielded the 3 T cell receptor beta chains listed below, sequenced in a study of blood T cell repertoires in COVID-19 (TCRdb year 2020). The library was prepared using the immunoSEQ multiplex PCR assay. TCRdb limited this immuneACCESS table to in-frame rearrangements with V and J called. A share of clones is missing; checked studies link under half to unresolved V genes, and the rest is unexplained. For this sample there are 40,000 or so clones; 75% to 85% appear just once. 20% to 30% of the sample is in the top ten clones. Sequencing was carried out using peripheral blood. The receptors shown here come from a man aged 65-85 years with acute or convalescent COVID-19.

This rearrangement joins TRBV5-1 to TRBJ1-1; TRBD1 matches 7 bases. Trimming removed 0 bases from V and 0 bases from J; junction bases left unmatched: 11. The germline V gene encodes CDR1 SGHRS and CDR2 YFSETQ. This CDR3 is 18 amino acids long. DNA of the CDR3: TGCGCCAGCAGCTTGGCCAGAGGGGCAGGGGGAATGAACACTGAAGCTTTCTTT. Translating it yields CASSLARGAGGMNTEAFF.

The CDR3 spells CASSRQGANVLTF. CDR3 nucleotide sequence: TGTGCCAGCAGTAGACAGGGGGCCAACGTCCTGACTTTC. V usage is TRBV28 and J usage is TRBJ2-6, with a possible D match to TRBD1 (5 bases). V was cut by 5 bases and J by 4 bases, with 6 bases left in between. Germline V gene data show CDR1 as MDHEN and CDR2 as SYDVKM. The CDR3 runs to 13 residues.

This clone occurred once. In DNA form, the CDR3 reads TGTGCCAGCAGCTTAGCGAGCGGGAGTGATACGCAGTATTTT. This translates into CASSLASGSDTQYF. The V and J genes are TRBV7-2 and TRBJ2-3; 8 bases line up with TRBD2. V trimming: 0 bases; J trimming: 6 bases; junction bases outside the gene matches: 2. Germline-derived CDR1 and CDR2 are SGHTA and FQGNSA. The CDR3 is 14 amino acids.